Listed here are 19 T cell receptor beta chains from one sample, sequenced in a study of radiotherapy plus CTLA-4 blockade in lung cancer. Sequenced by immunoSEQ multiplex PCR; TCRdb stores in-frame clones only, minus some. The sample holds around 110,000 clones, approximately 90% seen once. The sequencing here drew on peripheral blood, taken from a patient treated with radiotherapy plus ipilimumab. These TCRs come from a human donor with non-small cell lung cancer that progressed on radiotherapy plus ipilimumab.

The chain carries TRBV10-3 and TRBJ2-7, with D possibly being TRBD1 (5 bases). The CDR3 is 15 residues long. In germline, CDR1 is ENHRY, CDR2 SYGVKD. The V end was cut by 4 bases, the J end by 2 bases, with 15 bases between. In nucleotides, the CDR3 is TGTGCCATCAGTGGCGAGGAGACAGCCCCCTACGAGCAGTACTTC. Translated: CAISGEETAPYEQYF.

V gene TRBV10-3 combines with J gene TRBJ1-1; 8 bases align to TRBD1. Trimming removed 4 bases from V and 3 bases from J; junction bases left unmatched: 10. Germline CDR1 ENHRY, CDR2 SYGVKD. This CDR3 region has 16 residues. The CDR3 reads CAISGQGGTGDTEAFF. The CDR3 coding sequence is TGTGCCATCAGTGGTCAAGGCGGGACAGGTGACACTGAAGCTTTCTTT.

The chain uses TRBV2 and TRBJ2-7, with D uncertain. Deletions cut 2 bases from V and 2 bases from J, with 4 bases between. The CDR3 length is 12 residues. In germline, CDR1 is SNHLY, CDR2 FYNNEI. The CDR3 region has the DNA TGTGCCAGCAGTGAACAGGCCTACGAGCAGTACTTC. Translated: CASSEQAYEQYF.

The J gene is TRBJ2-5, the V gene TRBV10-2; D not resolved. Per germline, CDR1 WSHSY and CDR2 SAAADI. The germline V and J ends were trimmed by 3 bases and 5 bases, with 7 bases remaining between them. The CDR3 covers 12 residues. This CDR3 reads CASSERLETQYF. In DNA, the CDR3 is TGCGCCAGCAGTGAAAGATTGGAGACCCAGTACTTC.

CDR3 coding DNA: TGTGCCAGCAGCTCCGGTTCCGGGACAGGGTATCAGCCCCAGCATTTT. Protein product: CASSSGSGTGYQPQHF. This chain joins TRBV11-2 and TRBJ1-5; 9 nucleotides agree with TRBD1. CDR3 size: 16 residues. Germline loops: CDR1 SGHAT, CDR2 FQNNGV. V trimming: 4 bases; J trimming: 5 bases; junction bases outside the gene matches: 9.

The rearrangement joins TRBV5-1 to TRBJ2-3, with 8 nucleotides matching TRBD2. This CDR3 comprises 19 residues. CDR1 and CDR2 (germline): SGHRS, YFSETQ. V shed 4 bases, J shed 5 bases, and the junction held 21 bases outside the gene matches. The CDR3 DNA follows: TGCGCCAGCAGCCGAGAGGGAATAGCGGGGAGTTTTGGGAAAGATACGCAGTATTTT. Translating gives CASSREGIAGSFGKDTQYF.

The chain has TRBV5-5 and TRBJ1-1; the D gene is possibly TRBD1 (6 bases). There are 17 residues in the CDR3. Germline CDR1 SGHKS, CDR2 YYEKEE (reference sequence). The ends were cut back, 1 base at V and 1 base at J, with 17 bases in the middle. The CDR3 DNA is TGTGCCAGCAGCTTGTGGGGGCGGGGATCAACGAACACTGAAGCTTTCTTT. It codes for CASSLWGRGSTNTEAFF.

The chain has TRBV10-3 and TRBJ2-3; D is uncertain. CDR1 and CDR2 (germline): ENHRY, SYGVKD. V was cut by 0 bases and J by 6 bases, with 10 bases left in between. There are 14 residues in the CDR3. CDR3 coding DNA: TGTGCCATCAGTGAGTCGAGCCTCTTCGATACGCAGTATTTT. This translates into CAISESSLFDTQYF.

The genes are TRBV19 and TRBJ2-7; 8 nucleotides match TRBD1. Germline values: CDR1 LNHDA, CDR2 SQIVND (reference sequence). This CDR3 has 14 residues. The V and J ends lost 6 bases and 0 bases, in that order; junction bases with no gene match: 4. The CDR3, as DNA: TGTGCCAGTAGCAAGACAGGGGACTCCTACGAGCAGTACTTC. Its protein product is CASSKTGDSYEQYF.

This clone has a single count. The CDR3 spells CASSPSSGTSSTVQYF. The CDR3, as DNA: TGTGCCAGCAGCCCTAGCAGCGGGACTAGCAGTACTGTGCAGTACTTC. The chain has TRBV5-4 and TRBJ2-7, with TRBD2 matching 9 bases. After removal of 4 bases from V and 9 bases from J, the junction contained 17 bases not matched to a gene. CDR3 length equals 16 residues. In germline, CDR1 is SGHNT, CDR2 YYREEE (reference sequence).

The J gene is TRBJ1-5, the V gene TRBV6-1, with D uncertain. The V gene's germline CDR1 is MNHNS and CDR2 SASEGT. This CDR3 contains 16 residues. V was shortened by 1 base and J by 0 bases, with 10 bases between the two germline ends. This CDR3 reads CASSEVVRLSNQPQHF. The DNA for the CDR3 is TGTGCCAGCAGTGAAGTCGTGAGGCTTAGCAATCAGCCCCAGCATTTT.

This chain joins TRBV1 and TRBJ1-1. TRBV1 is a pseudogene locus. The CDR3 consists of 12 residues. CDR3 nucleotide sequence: TGCACCAGCAGCCAGTACGTGGCTGAAGCTTTCTTT. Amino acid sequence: CTSSQYVAEAFF.

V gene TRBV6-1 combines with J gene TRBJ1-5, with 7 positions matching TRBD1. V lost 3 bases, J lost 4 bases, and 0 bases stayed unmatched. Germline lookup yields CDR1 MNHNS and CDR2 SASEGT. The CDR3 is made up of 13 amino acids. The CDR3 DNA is TGTGCCAGCAGTGACAGGGGGAATCAGCCCCAGCATTTT. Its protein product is CASSDRGNQPQHF.

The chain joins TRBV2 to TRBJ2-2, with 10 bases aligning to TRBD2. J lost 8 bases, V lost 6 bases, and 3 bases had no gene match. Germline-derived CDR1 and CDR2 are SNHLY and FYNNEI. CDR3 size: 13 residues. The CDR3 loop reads CASRGTSAGELFF. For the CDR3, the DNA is TGTGCCAGCAGAGGGACTAGCGCAGGGGAGCTGTTTTTT.

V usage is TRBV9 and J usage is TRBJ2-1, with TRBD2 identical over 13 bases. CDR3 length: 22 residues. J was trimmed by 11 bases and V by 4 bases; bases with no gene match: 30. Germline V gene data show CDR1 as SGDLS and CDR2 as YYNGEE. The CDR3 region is CASSPRPVLAGGSQNTLQQQFF. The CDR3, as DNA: TGTGCCAGCAGCCCTAGACCGGTACTAGCGGGAGGGTCGCAAAACACCTTACAACAGCAGTTCTTC. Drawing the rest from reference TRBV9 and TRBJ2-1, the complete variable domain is DSGVTQTPKHLITATGQRVTLRCSPRSGDLSVYWYQQSLDQGLQFLIQYYNGEERAKGNILERFSAQQFPDLHSELNLSSLELGDSALYFCASSPRPVLAGGSQNTLQQQFFGPGTRLTVL.

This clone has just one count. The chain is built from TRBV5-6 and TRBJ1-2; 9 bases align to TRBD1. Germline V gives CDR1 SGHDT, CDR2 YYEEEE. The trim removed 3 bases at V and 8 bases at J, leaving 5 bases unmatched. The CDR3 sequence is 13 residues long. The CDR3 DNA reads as TGTGCCAGCAGCTCCACAGGGGGCGCGGGCTACACCTTC. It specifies CASSSTGGAGYTF.

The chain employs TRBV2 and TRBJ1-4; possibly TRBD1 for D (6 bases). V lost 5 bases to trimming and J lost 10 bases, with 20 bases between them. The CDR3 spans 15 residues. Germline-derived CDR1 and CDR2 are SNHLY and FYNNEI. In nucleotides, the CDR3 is TGTGCCAGCAGTCCCGGGTTTGGGGGCGCGGGAAAACTGTTTTTT. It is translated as CASSPGFGGAGKLFF.

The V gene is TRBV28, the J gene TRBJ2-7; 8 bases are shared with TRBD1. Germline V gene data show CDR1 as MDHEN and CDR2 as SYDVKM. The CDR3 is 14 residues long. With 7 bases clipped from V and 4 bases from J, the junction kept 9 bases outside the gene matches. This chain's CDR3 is CASTLPGQVYEQYF. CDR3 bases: TGTGCCAGCACCTTACCGGGACAGGTTTACGAGCAGTACTTC.

The CDR3 bases are TGTGCCAGCAGTGGGACAAGCGGAGCCTACGAGCAGTACTTC. This gives the protein CASSGTSGAYEQYF. This chain uses TRBV6-5 with TRBJ2-7, with D possibly TRBD1 on 6 matching bases. CDR3 length equals 14 residues. Per germline, CDR1 MNHEY and CDR2 SVGAGI. The germline V and J ends were trimmed by 5 bases and 2 bases, with 13 bases remaining between them.